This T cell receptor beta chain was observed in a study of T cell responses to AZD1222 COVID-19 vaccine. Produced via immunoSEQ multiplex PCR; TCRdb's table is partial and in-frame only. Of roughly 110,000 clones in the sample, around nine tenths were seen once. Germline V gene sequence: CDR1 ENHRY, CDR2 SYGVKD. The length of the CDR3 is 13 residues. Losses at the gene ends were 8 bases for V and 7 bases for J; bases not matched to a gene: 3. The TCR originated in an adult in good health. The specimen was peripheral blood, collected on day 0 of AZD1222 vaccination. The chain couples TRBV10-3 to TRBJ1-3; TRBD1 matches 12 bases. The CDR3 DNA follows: TGTGCCATCCTGGGACAGGGGGCGAACACCATATATTTT. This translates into CAILGQGANTIYF.